This T cell receptor (beta chain) is from a study of long-term antiretroviral therapy in people with HIV. Findings of the study overall: The repertoire was dominated at all time points by clones expanded before ART. Gathering of blood took place between about 2003 and 2017, possibly under older ART regimens.

Until DNA extraction, the samples held between about 1-10 million cryopreserved PBMC. To note about this clone: Its antigen is not known.

Sequencing used immunoSEQ v3.0 at survey level. Clones were read by immunoSEQ multiplex PCR, and TCRdb kept only the in-frame ones, dropping some. The table records some 30,000 clones, around nine tenths of them present only once. The material sequenced was unsorted PBMCs, taken about 5.2 years after starting antiretroviral therapy. The TCR sequence derives from a woman aged 40 to 49 with HIV.

CDR3 amino acids: CASSFRSGRDEQYF. For the CDR3, the DNA is TGTGCCAGCAGCTTCCGATCGGGTAGAGATGAGCAGTACTTC. The gene calls are TRBV7-9 and TRBJ2-7; no clear D. The germline V and J ends were trimmed by 3 bases and 7 bases, with 16 bases remaining between them. The length of the CDR3 is 14 residues. CDR1 and CDR2 from the germline V gene are SEHNR and FQNEAQ (reference sequence). The entire variable domain, with the rest obtained from reference TRBV7-9 and TRBJ2-7, is as follows: DTGVSQNPRHKITKRGQNVTFRCDPISEHNRLYWYRQTLGQGPEFLTYFQNEAQLEKSRLLSDRFSAERPKGSFSTLEIQRTEQGDSAMYLCASSFRSGRDEQYFGPGTRLTVT.